These T cell receptor beta chains were read from a single sample in a study of identical twins. TCRdb analysed the 5' RACE reads with MiXCR anew, one entry per CDR3 protein. This table has around 500,000 distinct CDR3 sequences, about 14% appearing once. In addition, the sample was reused for a study of yellow fever vaccine responses in identical twins.

The sequenced material came from CD4+ T cells sorted from blood. Every receptor here comes from a woman under 30 in good health. CDR3s include the opening cysteine and the closing phenylalanine or tryptophan. The order of the fields is J gene, D gene, CDR3 length, V gene, clone size, CDR3 protein, CDR3 DNA. The D gene is left open where the match is weak. The listing skips clone size in some rows; elsewhere it reads once, few, many or a size class.

>TRBJ2-1|-|14|TRBV6-2/TRBV6-3|few
CASTYVRPPEEQFF
TGTGCCAGCACCTACGTTAGGCCTCCAGAGGAGCAGTTCTTC
>TRBJ2-7|TRBD2|13|TRBV29-1|few
CSVIAGGIYEQYF
TGCAGCGTCATAGCGGGAGGAATCTACGAGCAGTACTTC
>TRBJ2-1|TRBD2|14|TRBV20-1|few
CSASPTSGRDEQFF
TGCAGTGCTAGCCCGACTAGCGGGAGAGATGAGCAGTTCTTC
>TRBJ2-1|-|14|TRBV5-1|few
CASSLEGSPREQFF
TGCGCCAGCAGCTTGGAAGGCTCCCCGCGTGAGCAGTTCTTC
>TRBJ2-5|TRBD1|15|TRBV28|few
CASSPTWTGGETQYF
TGTGCCAGCAGTCCCACCTGGACAGGGGGAGAGACCCAGTACTTC
>TRBJ1-2|TRBD1|14|TRBV6-1|few
CASTKGQVLYGYTF
TGTGCCAGCACTAAGGGACAGGTTCTCTATGGCTACACCTTC
>TRBJ2-1|-|15|TRBV5-1|few
CASTRYRPLYNEQFF
TGCGCCAGCACGAGATATCGCCCCCTTTACAATGAGCAGTTCTTC
>TRBJ2-5|-|13|TRBV5-1|-
CASRPPGQETQYF
TGCGCCAGCCGTCCTCCGGGGCAAGAGACCCAGTACTTC
>TRBJ1-6|TRBD1|15|TRBV4-1|many
CASSPRTGVNSPLHF
TGCGCCAGCAGCCCCCGAACAGGGGTTAATTCACCCCTCCACTTT
>TRBJ2-2|TRBD2|18|TRBV3-1|-
CASSRIYGRPARTGELFF
TGTGCCAGCAGCCGAATATACGGGAGGCCGGCGAGGACCGGGGAGCTGTTTTTT
>TRBJ2-7|TRBD1|15|TRBV2|-
CASSIDRVSTYEQYF
TGTGCCAGCAGTATAGACAGGGTCTCAACCTACGAGCAGTACTTC
>TRBJ2-7|-|11|TRBV28|few
CATRLIYEQYF
TGTGCCACCCGCTTGATCTACGAGCAGTACTTC
>TRBJ2-3|-|18|TRBV11-2|-
CASSLRRTVPLGADTQYF
TGTGCCAGCAGCTTAAGGCGGACAGTCCCCCTCGGGGCAGATACGCAGTATTTT